These 23 T cell receptor beta chains were all obtained from the same sample, sequenced in a study of T-cell memory formation after mild COVID-19 (dated by TCRdb to about 2021). The method behind the library was 5' RACE. TCRdb shows the sequencer as Illumina NovaSeq 6000. The public reads were run again by TCRdb, first through fastp at Q25 and then through MiXCR, and only productive beta chains were kept. Rows are unified per CDR3 protein, each entry keeping the most common DNA and genes. The table for this sample lists 400,000 to 550,000 distinct CDR3 sequences; roughly 25% of them were counted only once. Around 12% of the sample comes from the top ten. Sequenced material: PBMCs or a T cell subset sorted from them (not recorded which). These TCRs come from an adult woman who had mild COVID-19 (a few samples of this study predate the infection). The sample titles of this study are shuffled in the database, so cell type and time point are left out; the donor was told from shared clones.

This clonotype was counted between two and nine times. The chain has TRBV7-2 and TRBJ2-7; TRBD2 matches at 10 bases. This CDR3 is built from 15 residues. Germline lookup yields CDR1 SGHTA and CDR2 FQGNSA. The V and J ends lost 3 bases and 3 bases, in that order; junction bases with no gene match: 5. CDR3 in DNA: TGTGCCAGCAGCTTCGGAGCGGGAGGGTACTACGAGCAGTACTTC. This codes for CASSFGAGGYYEQYF.

This clonotype was detected only a few times. This chain uses TRBV6-2 or TRBV6-3 with TRBJ2-2, with D tentatively TRBD2 (5 bases). This CDR3 is built from 14 residues. V gave up 5 bases and J gave up 1 base, with 8 bases separating them. CDR1 is MNHEY and CDR2 is SVGEGT in the germline V gene. CDR3 nucleotide sequence: TGTGCCAGCAGTCGGGATCTGAACACCGGGGAGCTGTTTTTT. Encoded protein: CASSRDLNTGELFF.

This chain uses TRBV19 with TRBJ2-2, with 8 nucleotides matching TRBD2. The CDR3 runs 16 residues. Germline V gives CDR1 LNHDA, CDR2 SQIVND (reference sequence). Germline trimming cut 2 bases from V and 6 bases from J; bases unmatched to any gene: 8. Here the CDR3 reads CASSILPSGLAGELFF. The DNA for the CDR3 is TGTGCCAGTAGTATACTCCCTAGCGGGTTGGCCGGGGAGCTGTTTTTT.

The chain has TRBV6-2 or TRBV6-3 and TRBJ2-4; D is tentatively TRBD1 or TRBD2 (5 bases each). The V gene lost 0 bases and the J gene lost 0 bases, with 12 bases spanning the gap. CDR1 is MNHEY and CDR2 is SVGEGT in the germline V gene. This CDR3 spans 17 amino acids. The CDR3 region is CASSYSNRDLAKNIQYF. The CDR3 bases are TGTGCCAGCAGTTACTCGAATAGGGACCTAGCCAAAAACATTCAGTACTTC.

The chain recombines TRBV18 with TRBJ1-3; tentatively, D is TRBD1 (5 bases). Looked up from germline, CDR1 is KGHSH and CDR2 is LQKENI. This CDR3 region has 15 residues. V was cut by 3 bases and J by 0 bases, with 9 bases left in between. The CDR3 nucleotides are TGTGCCAGCTCACCTAGGGGTGCCTCTGGAAACACCATATATTTT. This encodes CASSPRGASGNTIYF.

This clonotype has more than one count but fewer than ten. The gene calls are TRBV7-6 and TRBJ2-5; TRBD1 agrees at 7 bases. The CDR3 is made up of 14 amino acids. The junction had 3 bases not matched to a gene; V was cut back by 1 base and J by 4 bases. Germline-derived CDR1 and CDR2 are SGHVS and FNYEAQ. The CDR3 coding sequence is TGTGCCAGCAGCTTAGACGCAGGGGGAGAGACCCAGTACTTC. It encodes CASSLDAGGETQYF.

The J gene is TRBJ1-2, the V gene TRBV5-1, with D possibly TRBD1 on 6 matching bases. Trimming took 3 bases from V and 7 from J, leaving 13 bases between them. The CDR3 spans 13 residues. Germline lookup yields CDR1 SGHRS and CDR2 YFSETQ. As DNA, the CDR3 is TGCGCCAGCAGCTCACAACAGGGCGGTGGCTACACCTTC. Translated, it gives CASSSQQGGGYTF.

The V gene is TRBV5-8, the J gene TRBJ1-2, with D possibly TRBD1 on 5 matching bases. The V end lost 0 bases, the J end lost 11 bases, and 11 bases lay between the germline ends. The CDR3 has 12 residues. Germline V gene data show CDR1 as SGHTS and CDR2 as YDEGEE. As DNA, the CDR3 is TGTGCCAGCAGCTTGGGCAGAAGGGGATACACCTTC. Protein product: CASSLGRRGYTF.

V and J are TRBV5-5 and TRBJ1-2; a weak D match, TRBD1 (6 bases). The CDR3 consists of 15 residues. In germline, CDR1 is SGHKS, CDR2 YYEKEE (reference sequence). Trimming pared 0 bases from V and 4 bases from J, leaving 13 bases between. CDR3 nucleotide sequence: TGTGCCAGCAGCTTGGTGGGGGGCGCTTTCTATGGCTACACCTTC. Translation: CASSLVGGAFYGYTF.

J is TRBJ2-7 and V is TRBV27, with TRBD2 as a possible D gene (7 bases). The length of the CDR3 is 16 residues. Trimming cost V 1 base and J 0 bases, with 13 bases left between them. Germline V gene data show CDR1 as MNHEY and CDR2 as SMNVEV (reference sequence). CDR3 DNA sequence: TGTGCCAGCAGTTTATTCGGGGGGCATTCCTCCTACGAGCAGTACTTC. It yields the protein CASSLFGGHSSYEQYF.

The rearrangement uses TRBV6-5 and TRBJ2-3; D may be TRBD2 (6 bases). The CDR3 loop spans 10 amino acids. V was clipped by 8 bases and J by 7 bases, with 7 bases between them. Germline V gene sequence: CDR1 MNHEY, CDR2 SVGAGI. CDR3 loop: CASGGNTQYF. The CDR3, as DNA: TGTGCCAGCGGGGGGAATACGCAGTATTTT.

This clonotype was recorded many times. This rearrangement joins TRBV7-2 to TRBJ2-2; 7 bases match TRBD1. Germline V CDR1 and CDR2: SGHTA, FQGNSA. The CDR3 is 15 residues long. J lost 4 bases, V lost 7 bases, and 9 bases had no gene match. CDR3: CASTIEGALTGELFF. Written as DNA, the CDR3 is TGTGCCAGCACCATCGAGGGGGCGCTCACCGGGGAGCTGTTTTTT. Using reference TRBV7-2 and TRBJ2-2 for the parts outside the CDR3, the full variable domain is GAGVSQSPSNKVTEKGKDVELRCDPISGHTALYWYRQSLGQGLEFLIYFQGNSAPDKSGLPSDRFSAERTGGSVSTLTIQRTQQEDSAVYLCASTIEGALTGELFFGEGSRLTVL.

V usage is TRBV5-1 and J usage is TRBJ2-1, with TRBD2 identical over 8 bases. The CDR3 has 15 amino acids. The germline V gene encodes CDR1 SGHRS and CDR2 YFSETQ. Unmatched junction bases numbered 9, after V lost 2 bases and J lost 8 bases. CDR3: CASSFGGAGFYEQFF. The CDR3 DNA follows: TGCGCCAGCAGCTTCGGGGGGGCCGGATTCTATGAGCAGTTCTTC. The complete variable domain, with remaining parts taken from reference TRBV5-1 and TRBJ2-1, reads KAGVTQTPRYLIKTRGQQVTLSCSPISGHRSVSWYQQTPGQGLQFLFEYFSETQRNKGNFPGRFSGRQFSNSRSEMNVSTLELGDSALYLCASSFGGAGFYEQFFGPGTRLTVL.

The chain recombines TRBV6-5 with TRBJ2-5; 16 bases fit TRBD2. The junction had 9 bases not matched to a gene; V was cut back by 4 bases and J by 4 bases. Germline V gene data show CDR1 as MNHEY and CDR2 as SVGAGI. The CDR3 is made up of 18 amino acids. The CDR3 sequence is CASSSGLAGGPAPETQYF. DNA of the CDR3: TGTGCCAGCAGTTCGGGACTAGCGGGAGGGCCGGCCCCAGAGACCCAGTACTTC.

This chain links TRBV29-1 with TRBJ2-5; no clear D. V was cut by 7 bases and J by 4 bases, with 10 bases left in between. The CDR3 totals 11 residues. Germline assignment: CDR1 SQVTM and CDR2 ANQGSEA. CDR3 region: CSAAGPETQYF. The CDR3 DNA is TGCAGCGCCGCTGGACCAGAGACCCAGTACTTC.

This clonotype was seen only a few times. The chain links TRBV6-5 to TRBJ2-1, with TRBD1 identical over 9 bases. After removal of 5 bases from V and 7 bases from J, the junction contained 9 bases not matched to a gene. The CDR3 length is 15 residues. Germline CDR1 and CDR2: MNHEY and SVGAGI. The CDR3 spells CASSPSGTGRNEQFF. The CDR3 region has the DNA TGTGCCAGCAGTCCGTCCGGGACAGGGCGAAATGAGCAGTTCTTC.

The chain carries TRBV6-1 and TRBJ2-5, with TRBD2 matching 8 bases. The CDR3 is 13 residues long. Germline lookup yields CDR1 MNHNS and CDR2 SASEGT. V shed 6 bases, J shed 5 bases, and the junction held 5 bases outside the gene matches. This CDR3 is CASRLGGAETQYF. The CDR3 region has the DNA TGTGCCAGCAGACTCGGGGGGGCGGAGACCCAGTACTTC.

The J gene is TRBJ2-1, the V gene TRBV7-3, with D possibly being TRBD2 (5 bases). The CDR3 covers 15 residues. V lost 8 bases and J 0 bases, leaving 14 bases between the germline ends. From germline, CDR1 is SGHTA and CDR2 FQGTGA. CDR3 nucleotide sequence: TGTGCCAGCTCAATAGCGTCCCCCTCCTACAATGAGCAGTTCTTC. The encoded protein is CASSIASPSYNEQFF.

The V and J genes are TRBV7-9 and TRBJ2-7; 8 bases line up with TRBD2. This CDR3 contains 12 residues. CDR1 and CDR2 (germline): SEHNR, FQNEAQ (reference sequence). V gave up 1 base and J gave up 10 bases; unmatched junction bases: 3. This CDR3 reads CASSLVTSGQYF. CDR3 coding DNA: TGTGCCAGCAGCTTAGTTACTAGCGGACAGTACTTC.

The table lists this clonotype with a few counts. The chain joins TRBV5-5 to TRBJ1-1, with a tentative D call TRBD1 (5 bases). The germline CDR1 and CDR2 sequences are SGHKS and YYEKEE (reference sequence). The CDR3 runs 15 residues. V lost 2 bases to trimming and J lost 3 bases, with 14 bases between them. CDR3 loop: CASSLTLWGDTEAFF. CDR3 in DNA: TGTGCCAGCAGCTTAACACTCTGGGGGGACACTGAAGCTTTCTTT. The entire variable domain, with the rest obtained from reference TRBV5-5 and TRBJ1-1, is as follows: DAGVTQSPTHLIKTRGQQVTLRCSPISGHKSVSWYQQVLGQGPQFIFQYYEKEERGRGNFPDRFSARQFPNYSSELNVNALLLGDSALYLCASSLTLWGDTEAFFGQGTRLTVV.

The sample holds a few counts of this clonotype. The chain carries TRBV6-6 and TRBJ2-3, with TRBD1 identical over 8 bases. Germline CDR1 and CDR2: MNHNY and SVGAGI (reference sequence). Unmatched junction bases numbered 8, after V lost 6 bases and J lost 3 bases. The CDR3 runs 15 residues. CDR3 nucleotides: TGTGCCAGCAGCTGGACAGGGTTCGTGACAGATACGCAGTATTTT. Translation gives CASSWTGFVTDTQYF.

The chain links TRBV9 to TRBJ2-5; D is ambiguous. The germline CDR1 and CDR2 sequences are SGDLS and YYNGEE. The CDR3 extends over 18 amino acids. Trimming cost V 0 bases and J 5 bases, with 23 bases left between them. CDR3 loop: CASSVESKGFRVVETQYF. CDR3 DNA: TGTGCCAGCAGCGTAGAATCGAAAGGGTTTCGAGTTGTGGAGACCCAGTACTTC.

The chain combines TRBV4-1 with TRBJ1-1; D is ambiguous. The V and J ends lost 3 bases and 1 base respectively, with 12 bases between them. This CDR3 comprises 15 residues. The germline V gene has CDR1 MGHRA and CDR2 YSYEKL. The CDR3 DNA sequence: TGCGCCAGCAGCCACGCACGAGGGCAGAACACTGAAGCTTTCTTT. Translating it yields CASSHARGQNTEAFF.